The 14 T cell receptor beta chains below were found in one sample sequenced in a study of CD8 T cells in ankylosing spondylitis (dated by TCRdb to 2017 to 2019). The receptor library was made with 5' RACE. The reads were generated on an Illumina HiSeq 2500. TCRdb ran its own pipeline on the public reads, namely fastp trimming at Q25 and MiXCR clone calling, and kept in-frame beta chains. Each record represents a unique CDR3 protein, reported with the most common genes and DNA among its rows. This sample has 85,000 to 100,000 distinct CDR3 sequences in its table, and 8.8% of those were observed once. 5.1% of the sample lies in the top ten. The sample comprised blood, either unsorted or a sorted T cell fraction (not recorded which). The source of these receptors is a male donor with ankylosing spondylitis or in good health (not recorded which).

This clonotype was seen a handful of times. The chain links TRBV20-1 to TRBJ2-2; D gene ambiguous. V gave up 2 bases and J gave up 7 bases, with 14 bases separating them. Germline values: CDR1 DFQATT, CDR2 SNEGSKA (reference sequence). The CDR3 has 14 residues. DNA of the CDR3: TGCAGTGCTAGATATAGCCTACATAACGGGGAGCTGTTTTTT. It specifies CSARYSLHNGELFF.

This clonotype was observed at least ten times. Germline is not matched at one junction end, which may reflect a read error. The chain combines TRBV7-9 with TRBJ2-7; D remains unclear. The CDR3 is 12 residues long. Germline assignment: CDR1 SEHNR and CDR2 FQNEAQ (reference sequence). CDR3 protein: CASSLSPYEQYF. The CDR3 DNA sequence: TGCGCCAGCAGCTTATCCCCCTACGAGCAGTACTTC.

In this sample, this clonotype turned up many times. The chain joins TRBV7-3 to TRBJ2-7; the D is unclear. CDR1 is SGHTA and CDR2 is FQGTGA in the germline V gene. Trimming took off 1 base at V and 0 bases at J, with 7 bases between the two ends. This CDR3 is 14 amino acids long. The CDR3 spells CASSLIGGSYEQYF. The DNA of the CDR3 is TGTGCCAGCAGCTTAATCGGCGGCTCCTACGAGCAGTACTTC.

This clonotype was observed at least ten times. This chain uses TRBV12-3 or TRBV12-4 with TRBJ2-1, with D hard to call. V was clipped by 5 bases and J by 2 bases, with 16 bases between them. The CDR3 consists of 16 residues. CDR3 nucleotides: TGTGCCAGCAGTATTATGCCTTCGAGCACCTACAATGAGCAGTTCTTC. This gives the protein CASSIMPSSTYNEQFF.

This clonotype was seen repeatedly, ten times or more. The chain employs TRBV20-1 and TRBJ1-4; weak D call: TRBD1 (5 bases). Per the germline V gene, CDR1 is DFQATT and CDR2 is SNEGSKA (reference sequence). The CDR3 spans 15 residues. Deletions cut 0 bases from V and 7 bases from J, with 15 bases between. CDR3 sequence: CSARDLSGGSEKLFF. CDR3 DNA sequence: TGCAGTGCTAGAGATCTGTCTGGGGGAAGTGAAAAACTGTTTTTT.

Many counts were recorded for this clonotype. This chain joins TRBV28 and TRBJ1-4; no definite D call. Per the germline V gene, CDR1 is MDHEN and CDR2 is SYDVKM. There are 13 residues in the CDR3. V was pared by 6 bases and J by 5 bases, with 10 bases between. The CDR3 DNA is TGTGCCAGCAGAACCGGAGGGAATGAAAAACTGTTTTTT. This encodes CASRTGGNEKLFF. Based on the CDR3 plus reference TRBV28 and TRBJ1-4, the full variable domain is DVKVTQSSRYLVKRTGEKVFLECVQDMDHENMFWYRQDPGLGLRLIYFSYDVKMKEKGDIPEGYSVSREKKERFSLILESASTNQTSMYLCASRTGGNEKLFFGSGTQLSVL.

The table lists this clonotype with many counts. The V gene is TRBV29-1, the J gene TRBJ2-5; a possible D gene is TRBD2 (6 bases). Germline V gene data show CDR1 as SQVTM and CDR2 as ANQGSEA. The CDR3 length is 15 residues. Trimming pared 1 base from V and 5 bases from J, leaving 17 bases between. The CDR3 coding sequence is TGCAGCGTTGAAGGCGGGACTCTCCCGGGGGAGACCCAGTACTTC. It codes for CSVEGGTLPGETQYF.

This clonotype was observed a handful of times. This sequence joins TRBV3-1 and TRBJ2-5, with a weak D call TRBD2 (5 bases). The V and J ends lost 0 bases and 4 bases respectively, with 18 bases between them. The CDR3 runs to 17 residues. In germline, CDR1 is LGHDT, CDR2 YNNKEL (reference sequence). The CDR3 sequence is CASSQEFFGRPVETQYF. The CDR3 DNA reads as TGTGCCAGCAGCCAAGAATTTTTTGGGAGACCGGTAGAGACCCAGTACTTC.

There are many counts of this clonotype. The chain has TRBV5-1 and TRBJ2-3; no firm D call. Between the trimmed V and J ends, which lost 1 base and 1 base, there was a span of 10 bases. Germline CDR1 SGHRS, CDR2 YFSETQ. CDR3 size: 15 residues. CDR3 region: CASSLNRPGTDTQYF. As DNA, the CDR3 is TGCGCCAGCAGCTTGAATAGACCTGGCACAGATACGCAGTATTTT. Full variable domain (outside the CDR3, taken from reference TRBV5-1 and TRBJ2-3): KAGVTQTPRYLIKTRGQQVTLSCSPISGHRSVSWYQQTPGQGLQFLFEYFSETQRNKGNFPGRFSGRQFSNSRSEMNVSTLELGDSALYLCASSLNRPGTDTQYFGPGTRLTVL.

This clonotype was seen a handful of times. The chain joins TRBV2 to TRBJ2-6, with 8 bases fitting TRBD1. V shed 7 bases, J shed 1 base, and the junction held 9 bases outside the gene matches. The germline CDR1 and CDR2 sequences are SNHLY and FYNNEI. This CDR3 contains 17 residues. CDR3 protein: CASTLDRVSSGANVLTF. The CDR3 DNA follows: TGTGCCAGCACCCTGGACAGGGTATCGTCTGGGGCCAACGTCCTGACTTTC.

This clonotype occurred a few times. The chain employs TRBV28 and TRBJ2-7, with D hard to call. The germline V and J ends were trimmed by 7 bases and 3 bases, with 10 bases remaining between them. In germline, CDR1 is MDHEN, CDR2 SYDVKM. CDR3 length: 12 residues. The CDR3, as DNA: TGTGCCAGCAATTCAGAGAACTACGAGCAGTACTTC. The encoded protein is CASNSENYEQYF.

The sample holds many counts of this clonotype. The CDR3: CASSRGTGGNTEAFF. In nucleotides, the CDR3 is TGCGCCAGCAGTCGGGGGACAGGAGGGAACACTGAAGCTTTCTTT. The chain employs TRBV5-1 and TRBJ1-1; 8 nucleotides match TRBD1. Looked up from germline, CDR1 is SGHRS and CDR2 is YFSETQ. V lost 5 bases to trimming and J lost 1 base; unmatched junction nucleotides: 7. This CDR3 contains 15 residues.

This clonotype was recorded at least ten times. The chain uses TRBV6-1 and TRBJ2-1; D remains ambiguous. Germline values: CDR1 MNHNS, CDR2 SASEGT. This CDR3 is 13 amino acids long. V was pared by 4 bases and J by 5 bases, with 9 bases between. CDR3 DNA sequence: TGTGCCAGCAGTGGCGACAACGACAATGAGCAGTTCTTC. Translation: CASSGDNDNEQFF.

This clonotype was observed at least ten times. The V and J genes are TRBV7-8 and TRBJ2-3; 10 bases align to TRBD1. Looked up from germline, CDR1 is SGHVS and CDR2 is FQNEAQ. CDR3 length: 15 amino acids. V lost 0 bases to trimming and J lost 4 bases; unmatched junction nucleotides: 1. In DNA, the CDR3 is TGTGCCAGCAGCTTAGCGACAGGGGGCCCAGATACGCAGTATTTT. This gives the protein CASSLATGGPDTQYF.